The rows below give T cell receptor beta chains drawn from one sample of a study of cytomegalovirus exposure and HLA in healthy donors. Using immunoSEQ multiplex PCR, the repertoire was profiled, and TCRdb retains in-frame clones only, with some absent. The sample holds fewer than 150,000 clones, around 74% seen once. Material for sequencing was PBMCs. These TCRs come from a man between 60 and 70 years old in good health and CMV-seropositive. CDR3s include the opening cysteine and the closing phenylalanine or tryptophan. Each record gives: clone size, D gene, CDR3 length, J gene, V gene, CDR3 DNA, CDR3 protein. The D gene is left open where the match is weak. Clone size appears in some rows only: once, few, many, or a class for an expanded clone.

.	TRBD1	13	TRBJ1-4	TRBV7-2	TGTGCCAGCAGTTTGATTGGAGGGGGCTTGCTGTTTTTT	CASSLIGGGLLFF
once	.	16	TRBJ1-4	TRBV7-9	TGTGCCAGCAGCCCAGCGGGGGGGCGAGCTAATGAAAAACTGTTTTTT	CASSPAGGRANEKLFF
.	TRBD2	18	TRBJ2-1	TRBV27	TGTGCCAGCAGCCGACGGGCCGAGGGACTAGCACCCTCCAATGAGCAGTTCTTC	CASSRRAEGLAPSNEQFF
.	TRBD2	14	TRBJ2-1	TRBV7-3	TGTGCCAGCGGGGAAGCGGGGGATATCAATGAGCAGTTCTTC	CASGEAGDINEQFF
.	TRBD1	14	TRBJ1-1	TRBV18	TGTGCCAGCTCCTTCAGAACAGGGGCCACTGAAGCTTTCTTT	CASSFRTGATEAFF
.	TRBD1	14	TRBJ2-7	TRBV6-5	TGTGCCAGCAGTTACGGCAGGGGGCAGTACGAGCAGTACTTC	CASSYGRGQYEQYF
.	.	15	TRBJ1-2	TRBV7-6	TGTGCCAGCAGCCCGGATGGGGGGGCCCTATATGGCTACACCTTC	CASSPDGGALYGYTF
.	.	15	TRBJ1-4	TRBV5-1	TGCGCCAGCAGCTTAGGGGCGGCAACTAATGAAAAACTGTTTTTT	CASSLGAATNEKLFF
.	TRBD1	14	TRBJ1-1	TRBV28	TGTGCCAGCAGTCGGACAGGGGGGAACACTGAAGCTTTCTTT	CASSRTGGNTEAFF
.	.	13	TRBJ1-1	TRBV7-7	TGTGCTAGCAGCAAACAGAAGAACACTGAAGCTTTCTTT	CASSKQKNTEAFF
few	.	14	TRBJ1-5	TRBV10-3	TGTGCCATCAGCGCTCTGAGCGAGTCACAGCCCCAGCATTTT	CAISALSESQPQHF
.	.	16	TRBJ1-6	TRBV14	TGTGCCAGCAGCCCGACCAGGGGACGAGATAATTCACCCCTCCACTTT	CASSPTRGRDNSPLHF
.	.	17	TRBJ1-6	TRBV30	TGTGCCTTACGACGCGGAGGGCTAAGCTCCTATAATTCACCCCTCCACTTT	CALRRGGLSSYNSPLHF
.	TRBD1	16	TRBJ1-1	TRBV5-1	TGCGCCAGCAGCAGAACAGGGGGCGCGGGTACCGCTGAAGCTTTCTTT	CASSRTGGAGTAEAFF
.	TRBD1	15	TRBJ2-7	TRBV5-1	TGCGCCAGCAGCTTGGCCCTAGGACAGGCCTACGAGCAGTACTTC	CASSLALGQAYEQYF
.	TRBD1	17	TRBJ2-1	TRBV2	TGTGCCAGCAGTGATCAACTGGACAGGGAAACCTACAATGAGCAGTTCTTC	CASSDQLDRETYNEQFF
.	.	19	TRBJ1-4	TRBV4-1	TGCGCCAGCAGCCAAGGCCCCCCGGGAAGGCGGTCGGCTAATGAAAAACTGTTTTTT	CASSQGPPGRRSANEKLFF
few	TRBD2	14	TRBJ2-7	TRBV6-1	TGTGCCGGCAGTGCGGGGGGCACCCTCTACGAGCAGTACTTC	CAGSAGGTLYEQYF
.	TRBD2	15	TRBJ2-5	TRBV2	TGTGCCAGCAGCCTAGCTAGGGGTAGCGGGAGCGTGCAGTACTTC	CASSLARGSGSVQYF
.	TRBD1	15	TRBJ1-1	TRBV7-9	TGTGCCAGCAGCGACCGGGACAGGGTCAACACTGAAGCTTTCTTT	CASSDRDRVNTEAFF
.	TRBD1	17	TRBJ2-3	TRBV7-3	TGTGCCAGCAGCTTAGGGGCTACCGCGGGACAGGGTAATACGCAGTATTTT	CASSLGATAGQGNTQYF
.	TRBD2	14	TRBJ2-5	TRBV10-2	TGCGCCAGCAGTAGATCTACTAGCGGAGAGACCCAGTACTTC	CASSRSTSGETQYF
.	.	14	TRBJ1-6	TRBV12-5	TGTGCTAGTGGTTTCGGGACTGGAGAATTGGCCCTCCACTTT	CASGFGTGELALHF
few	.	16	TRBJ2-7	TRBV9	TGTGCCAGCAGCGTAGGGGCGGGGGCAACAACCTACGAGCAGTACTTC	CASSVGAGATTYEQYF
few	.	15	TRBJ2-7	TRBV6-4	TGTGCCAGCAGGAGGAACAGGCCCAGCTCCTACGAGCAGTACTTC	CASRRNRPSSYEQYF
.	TRBD2	16	TRBJ2-1	TRBV10-3	TGTGCCATCAGTGGGGCGACTAGCGGGGGATACAATGAGCAGTTCTTC	CAISGATSGGYNEQFF
.	TRBD1	16	TRBJ2-5	TRBV5-1	TGCGCCAGCAGCCCTCAACTGGGACAGGGGGCGGGGGAGCAGTACTTC	CASSPQLGQGAGEQYF
few	.	13	TRBJ1-2	TRBV7-2	TGTGCCAGCAGCTTGACTGCTGGGGAGGGCTACACCTTC	CASSLTAGEGYTF
.	.	14	TRBJ2-7	TRBV5-1	TGCGCCAGCAGCTTGAAGGGGGACGGCTACGAGCAGTACTTC	CASSLKGDGYEQYF
.	.	17	TRBJ2-3	TRBV19	TGTGCCAGTAGTAGCCGAGGGACTGCTAAGGACGCAGATACGCAGTATTTT	CASSSRGTAKDADTQYF
.	.	14	TRBJ2-2	TRBV14	TGTGCCAGCAGCCAAGGTCTAGCGACCGGGGAGCTGTTTTTT	CASSQGLATGELFF
.	TRBD1	15	TRBJ1-1	TRBV7-9	TGTGCCAGCAGCTTGGGACAGGGCCGGTGGACTGAAGCTTTCTTT	CASSLGQGRWTEAFF
.	TRBD2	13	TRBJ2-7	TRBV7-9	TGTGCCAGCAGCCCCGTGGGAGGGTTCGAGCAGTACTTC	CASSPVGGFEQYF
few	TRBD2	16	TRBJ2-1	TRBV7-9	TGTGCCAGCAGCTTAGGTGCGGGCGGGGGGTACAATGAGCAGTTCTTC	CASSLGAGGGYNEQFF
few	TRBD1	16	TRBJ2-1	TRBV9	TGTGCCAGCAGCGGGACAGGATCCCCCATCTACAATGAGCAGTTCTTC	CASSGTGSPIYNEQFF
few	.	13	TRBJ2-1	TRBV5-4	TGTGCCAGCAGCTTCGGGGGGCTAAATGAGCAGTTCTTC	CASSFGGLNEQFF
once	.	14	TRBJ1-2	TRBV5-4	TGTGCCAGCAGCTTGGCCATCGGGAGGGGCGGCTACACCTTC	CASSLAIGRGGYTF
.	.	13	TRBJ2-7	TRBV2	TGTGCCAGCAGTGAACAACAGTCCTACGAGCAGTACTTC	CASSEQQSYEQYF
.	.	17	TRBJ2-5	TRBV21-1	TGTGCCAGCAGCAAACCCTTCCCCGCGGCGGGGCAAGAGACCCAGTACTTC	CASSKPFPAAGQETQYF
.	.	15	TRBJ1-2	TRBV9	TGTGCCAGCAGCGTAGCTGGGAGTACTAACTATGGCTACACCTTC	CASSVAGSTNYGYTF
.	.	14	TRBJ1-1	TRBV2	TGTGCCAGCAGTGTTTTAGCTTCGAACACTGAAGCTTTCTTT	CASSVLASNTEAFF